Below are 24 T cell receptor beta chains sequenced from a single sample in a study of cytomegalovirus exposure and HLA in healthy donors. The PCR made use of 60 Vbeta and 13 Jbeta primers. Clones were sequenced by immunoSEQ multiplex PCR, and TCRdb holds only the in-frame ones, with some missing. The sample holds some 180,000 clones, roughly 79% seen once. The source material was PBMCs. These TCRs come from a man between 25 and 39 years old in good health and CMV-seronegative.

J is TRBJ2-7 and V is TRBV28; 9 nucleotides align to TRBD2. The CDR3 loop spans 16 amino acids. V was clipped by 8 bases and J by 3 bases; unmatched bases: 14. Germline V lookup: CDR1 MDHEN, CDR2 SYDVKM. Here the CDR3 reads CASEQVLTSGFYEQYF. CDR3 sequence (DNA): TGTGCCAGCGAGCAGGTGCTCACTAGCGGGTTCTACGAGCAGTACTTC.

In its sample, this clone was seen a few times. At one end the junction does not follow the germline gene, possibly because of a read error. V and J are TRBV28 and TRBJ2-6, with 8 bases identical to TRBD2. This CDR3 comprises 17 residues. Germline CDR1 and CDR2: MDHEN and SYDVKM. The CDR3: CASRAGGRTSRANVLTF. Written as DNA, the CDR3 is TGTGCCAGCAGGGCGGGGGGAAGGACCTCTAGGGCCAACGTCCTGACTTTC.

This chain links TRBV6-1 with TRBJ2-7; TRBD2 aligns across 12 bases. The germline V gene encodes CDR1 MNHNS and CDR2 SASEGT. V lost 0 bases and J lost 3; bases outside the gene matches: 6. The CDR3 consists of 17 residues. CDR3 region: CASSEAGRTSGDYEQYF. As DNA, the CDR3 is TGTGCCAGCAGTGAAGCCGGACGGACTAGCGGGGACTACGAGCAGTACTTC.

A word on this clone: This same CDR3 is encoded by further DNA sequences in the sample. The chain carries TRBV25-1 and TRBJ1-1, with 10 bases identical to TRBD1. The CDR3 extends over 13 amino acids. V lost 5 bases to trimming and J lost 10 bases; unmatched junction nucleotides: 7. The germline V gene has CDR1 MGHDK and CDR2 SYGVNS. The CDR3 spells CASSRGTGEAAFF. In DNA form, the CDR3 reads TGTGCCAGCAGTAGGGGGACAGGGGAAGCAGCTTTCTTT.

The rearrangement uses TRBV2 and TRBJ2-7; a weak D match, TRBD2 (5 bases). The CDR3 is made up of 14 amino acids. The V end was cut by 7 bases, the J end by 4 bases, with 17 bases between. Germline V gene lookup returns CDR1 SNHLY and CDR2 FYNNEI. CDR3 sequence reads: CASKRTGLGYEQYF. CDR3 nucleotides: TGTGCCAGCAAACGAACGGGGTTAGGGTACGAGCAGTACTTC. The entire variable domain, with the rest obtained from reference TRBV2 and TRBJ2-7, is as follows: EPEVTQTPSHQVTQMGQEVILRCVPISNHLYFYWYRQILGQKVEFLVSFYNNEISEKSEIFDDQFSVERPDGSNFTLKIRSTKLEDSAMYFCASKRTGLGYEQYFGPGTRLTVT.

This clone was counted between two and nine times. J is TRBJ2-1 and V is TRBV6-6; no firm D call. This CDR3 contains 15 residues. Trimming pared 2 bases from V and 0 bases from J, leaving 8 bases between. Germline V gene lookup returns CDR1 MNHNY and CDR2 SVGAGI (reference sequence). CDR3 nucleotides: TGTGCCAGCAGTTACCTTCCCCTCTCCTACAATGAGCAGTTCTTC. Its translation is CASSYLPLSYNEQFF.

The chain joins TRBV19 to TRBJ2-5, with D perhaps matching TRBD2 (5 bases). From germline, CDR1 is LNHDA and CDR2 SQIVND (reference sequence). Trimming removed 10 bases from V and 5 bases from J, with 17 bases in between. The CDR3 consists of 13 residues. CDR3 sequence: CATYPGGYETQYF. The CDR3 nucleotides read TGTGCCACCTATCCCGGAGGCTATGAGACCCAGTACTTC. The whole variable domain, filled in from reference TRBV19 and TRBJ2-5, reads DGGITQSPKYLFRKEGQNVTLSCEQNLNHDAMYWYRQDPGQGLRLIYYSQIVNDFQKGDIAEGYSVSREKKESFPLTVTSAQKNPTAFYLCATYPGGYETQYFGPGTRLLVL.

The chain couples TRBV11-2 to TRBJ1-1; the D is unclear. The germline gives CDR1 SGHAT, CDR2 FQNNGV. V lost 5 bases to trimming and J lost 5 bases, with 15 bases between them. This CDR3 contains 14 residues. The CDR3 protein is CASSPLLERTEAFF. CDR3 nucleotides: TGTGCCAGCAGCCCCTTACTGGAGAGAACTGAAGCTTTCTTT.

The V gene is TRBV6-5, the J gene TRBJ2-2; 7 nucleotides agree with TRBD2. With V trimmed by 3 bases and J by 4 bases, 5 bases remained unmatched. CDR1 is MNHEY, CDR2 SVGAGI, per germline. The CDR3 has 15 amino acids. The chain's CDR3 is CASSYRTGGTGELFF. The CDR3 DNA is TGTGCCAGCAGTTATCGGACGGGGGGCACCGGGGAGCTGTTTTTT.

This clone was recorded once. The chain joins TRBV6-4 to TRBJ2-1; 7 bases fit TRBD2. Germline V CDR1 and CDR2: MRHNA, SNTAGT. CDR3 length: 15 residues. J gave up 5 bases and V 4 bases, and 8 bases lay outside the gene matches. CDR3 sequence (DNA): TGTGCCAGCAGTGTACAAGCGGGGACGAACAATGAGCAGTTCTTC. Translated, it gives CASSVQAGTNNEQFF.

This clone occurred once. In DNA form, the CDR3 reads TGTGCCAGCAGTTACATGGGGGCGAAGTTCTTC. This codes for CASSYMGAKFF. The genes are TRBV6-5 and TRBJ2-1; D perhaps matches TRBD1 (6 bases). CDR1 and CDR2 (germline): MNHEY, SVGAGI. The CDR3 spans 11 residues. V was pared by 2 bases and J by 14 bases, with 10 bases between.

This chain connects TRBV18 to TRBJ2-7, with D tentatively TRBD1 (6 bases). From germline, CDR1 is KGHSH and CDR2 LQKENI. The V end lost 2 bases, the J end lost 6 bases, and 11 bases lay between the germline ends. CDR3 length equals 13 residues. CDR3 residues: CASSPEGVREQYF. The CDR3 DNA reads as TGTGCCAGCTCACCAGAGGGGGTCCGCGAGCAGTACTTC.

The rearrangement uses TRBV6-6 and TRBJ2-7; D is unclear. CDR3 length: 13 residues. CDR1 is MNHNY and CDR2 is SVGAGI in the germline V gene (reference sequence). The V end was cut by 6 bases, the J end by 3 bases, with 12 bases between. As DNA, the CDR3 is TGTGCCAGCAGGCTGGGCAGCTTCTACGAGCAGTACTTC. This gives the protein CASRLGSFYEQYF.

The chain has TRBV7-3 and TRBJ2-3; a weak D match, TRBD1 (5 bases). Germline CDR1 reads SGHTA; CDR2 reads FQGTGA. The CDR3 consists of 14 residues. V lost 2 bases and J 5 bases, leaving 11 bases between the germline ends. The CDR3 protein is CASSLVGDEDTQYF. CDR3 coding DNA: TGTGCCAGCAGCTTAGTAGGGGATGAAGATACGCAGTATTTT.

The chain is built from TRBV27 and TRBJ1-2; TRBD1 might be the D (6 bases). The V gene's germline CDR1 is MNHEY and CDR2 SMNVEV (reference sequence). Trimming took off 5 bases at V and 1 base at J, with 14 bases between the two ends. The CDR3 contains 15 residues. CDR3: CASSPRDNFNYGYTF. CDR3 coding DNA: TGTGCCAGCAGTCCCCGGGACAACTTTAACTATGGCTACACCTTC.

In its sample, this clone was seen once. The rearrangement uses TRBV21-1 and TRBJ1-3; the D call of TRBD1 is as the table states it, not checked on the DNA. TRBV21-1 is given as a pseudogene. The CDR3 covers 18 residues. CDR3 nucleotide sequence: TGTGCCAGCAGCAAACTAAAGGGACAGGGGAAGTCTGGAAACACCATATATTTT. Translating gives CASSKLKGQGKSGNTIYF.

This sequence joins TRBV28 and TRBJ2-1; 8 nucleotides align to TRBD1. The CDR3 extends over 15 amino acids. Germline values: CDR1 MDHEN, CDR2 SYDVKM. J gave up 3 bases and V 6 bases, and 7 bases lay outside the gene matches. Here the CDR3 reads CASSLTGVVYNEQFF. The DNA of the CDR3 is TGTGCCAGCAGCTTGACAGGGGTCGTCTACAATGAGCAGTTCTTC.

The V gene is TRBV2, the J gene TRBJ2-7; the match to TRBD2 covers 7 bases. Germline loops: CDR1 SNHLY, CDR2 FYNNEI. The V segment lost 9 bases and the J segment 4 bases; nucleotides outside the gene matches: 6. This CDR3 is built from 12 residues. In nucleotides, the CDR3 is TGTGCCAGGAGGACTAGTGGGTACGAGCAGTACTTC. It encodes CARRTSGYEQYF.

V and J are TRBV28 and TRBJ1-2; the match to TRBD1 covers 7 bases. Germline trimming cut 2 bases from V and 5 bases from J; bases unmatched to any gene: 23. The germline V gene encodes CDR1 MDHEN and CDR2 SYDVKM. CDR3 length: 20 amino acids. The chain's CDR3 is CASSLPYPDRLGFPPYGYTF. CDR3 sequence (DNA): TGTGCCAGCAGTTTACCCTACCCGGACAGGCTTGGGTTTCCACCTTATGGCTACACCTTC.

Turning to this clone: One end of the junction fails to match germline, which may point to a read error. This rearrangement joins TRBV5-4 to TRBJ2-6, with 8 bases aligning to TRBD2. This CDR3 comprises 16 residues. CDR1 and CDR2 from the germline V gene are SGHNT and YYREEE (reference sequence). As DNA, the CDR3 is TGTGCCAGCAGCTTGGCGGGAGGGTCTGGAGCCAACGTCCTGACTTTC. It translates to CASSLAGGSGANVLTF.

The CDR3 bases are TGCGCCAGCAGCTTGGAGGGGGCGGTCCGCTCCTACGAGCAGTACTTC. This encodes CASSLEGAVRSYEQYF. This sequence joins TRBV5-1 and TRBJ2-7, with 7 bases fitting TRBD1. The CDR3 length is 16 residues. Trimming took 0 bases from V and 0 from J; bases not matched to a gene: 6. The germline gives CDR1 SGHRS, CDR2 YFSETQ. Together with reference TRBV5-1 and TRBJ2-7, the CDR3 gives the full variable domain: KAGVTQTPRYLIKTRGQQVTLSCSPISGHRSVSWYQQTPGQGLQFLFEYFSETQRNKGNFPGRFSGRQFSNSRSEMNVSTLELGDSALYLCASSLEGAVRSYEQYFGPGTRLTVT.

The chain has TRBV28 and TRBJ1-6; 8 nucleotides align to TRBD1. J lost 6 bases, V lost 2 bases, and 0 bases had no gene match. Germline CDR1 MDHEN, CDR2 SYDVKM. The CDR3 consists of 14 residues. CDR3 in DNA: TGTGCCAGCAGTTTAGGACAGGGTAATTCACCCCTCCACTTT. It specifies CASSLGQGNSPLHF. The complete variable domain, with remaining parts taken from reference TRBV28 and TRBJ1-6, reads DVKVTQSSRYLVKRTGEKVFLECVQDMDHENMFWYRQDPGLGLRLIYFSYDVKMKEKGDIPEGYSVSREKKERFSLILESASTNQTSMYLCASSLGQGNSPLHFGNGTRLTVT.

The CDR3 protein is CASSYNPGQAYNEQFF. The CDR3 DNA reads TGTGCCAGCAGTTACAACCCGGGACAGGCCTACAATGAGCAGTTCTTC. The rearrangement uses TRBV4-2 and TRBJ2-1; 8 bases are a match to TRBD1. Germline assignment: CDR1 LGHNA and CDR2 YNFKEQ. After removal of 6 bases from V and 2 bases from J, the junction contained 9 bases not matched to a gene. There are 16 residues in the CDR3.

The chain is built from TRBV2 and TRBJ1-5, with D tentatively TRBD1 (5 bases). V was shortened by 5 bases and J by 3 bases, with 11 bases between the two germline ends. This CDR3 spans 14 amino acids. Germline V lookup: CDR1 SNHLY, CDR2 FYNNEI. As DNA, the CDR3 is TGTGCCAGCAGTTCCCTGACAGTCAATCAGCCCCAGCATTTT. It yields the protein CASSSLTVNQPQHF.